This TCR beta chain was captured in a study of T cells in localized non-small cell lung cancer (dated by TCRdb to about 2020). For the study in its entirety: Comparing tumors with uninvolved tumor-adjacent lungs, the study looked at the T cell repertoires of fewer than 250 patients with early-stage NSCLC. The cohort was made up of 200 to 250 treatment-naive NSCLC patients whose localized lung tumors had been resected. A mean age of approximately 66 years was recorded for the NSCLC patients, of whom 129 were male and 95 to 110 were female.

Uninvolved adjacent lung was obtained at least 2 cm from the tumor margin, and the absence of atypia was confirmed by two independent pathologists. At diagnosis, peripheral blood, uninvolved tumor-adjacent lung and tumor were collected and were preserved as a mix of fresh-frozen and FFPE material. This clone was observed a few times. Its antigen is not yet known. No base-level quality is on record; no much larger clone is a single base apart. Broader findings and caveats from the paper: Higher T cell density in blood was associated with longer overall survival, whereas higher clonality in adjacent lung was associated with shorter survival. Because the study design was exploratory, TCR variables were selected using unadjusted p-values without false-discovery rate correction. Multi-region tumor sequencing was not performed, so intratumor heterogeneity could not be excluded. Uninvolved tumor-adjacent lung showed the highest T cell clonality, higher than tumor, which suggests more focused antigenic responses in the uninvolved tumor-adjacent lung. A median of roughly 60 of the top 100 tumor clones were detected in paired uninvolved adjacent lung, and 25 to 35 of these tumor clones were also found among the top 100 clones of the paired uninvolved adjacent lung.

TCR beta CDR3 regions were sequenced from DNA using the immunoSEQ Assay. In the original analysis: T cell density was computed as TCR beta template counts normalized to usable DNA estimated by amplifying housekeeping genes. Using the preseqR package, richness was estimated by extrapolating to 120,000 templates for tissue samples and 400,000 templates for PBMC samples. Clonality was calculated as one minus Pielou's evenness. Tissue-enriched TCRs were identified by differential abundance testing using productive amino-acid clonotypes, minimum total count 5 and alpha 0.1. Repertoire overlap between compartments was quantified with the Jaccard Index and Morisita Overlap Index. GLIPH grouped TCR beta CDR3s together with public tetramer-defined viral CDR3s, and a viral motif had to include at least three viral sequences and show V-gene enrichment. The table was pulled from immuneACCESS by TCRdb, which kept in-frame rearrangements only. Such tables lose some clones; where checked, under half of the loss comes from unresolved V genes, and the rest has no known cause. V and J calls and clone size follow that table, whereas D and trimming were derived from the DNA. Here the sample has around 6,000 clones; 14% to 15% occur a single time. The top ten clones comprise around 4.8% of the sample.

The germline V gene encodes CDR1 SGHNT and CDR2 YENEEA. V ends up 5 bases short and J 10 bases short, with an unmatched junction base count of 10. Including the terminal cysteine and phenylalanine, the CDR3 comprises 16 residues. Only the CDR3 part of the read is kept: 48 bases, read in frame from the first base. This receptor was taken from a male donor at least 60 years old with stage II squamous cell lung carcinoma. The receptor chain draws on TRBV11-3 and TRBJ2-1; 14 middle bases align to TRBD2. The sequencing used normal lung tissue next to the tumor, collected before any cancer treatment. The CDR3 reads CASSPGGTSGRLEQFF. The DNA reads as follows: TGTGCCAGCAGCCCAGGCGGGACTAGCGGGAGATTGGAGCAGTTCTTC.